This TCR beta chain was recorded in a study of blood T cell repertoires in COVID-19. Study information: Acute-phase and convalescent COVID-19 samples originated in the United States, Italy and Spain.

The table lists this clone with many counts. In the study's own analysis: Counts of nucleated cells, estimated from reference gene primer amplification, were obtained. Libraries were prepared by immunoSEQ multiplex PCR; TCRdb keeps only in-frame clonotypes and omits some of them. The V and J calls and clone size were taken over from that table, and D and trimming were inferred from the DNA. In the table there are fewer than 200,000 clones, about 80% of which are singletons. The CDR3 spans 17 residues. Germline CDR1 LNHNV, CDR2 YYDKDF (reference sequence). The J segment lost 0 bases and the V segment lost 6 bases, leaving 8 bases of the junction unmatched.

The chain joins TRBV15 to TRBJ2-1; 10 bases map to TRBD2. The sequence was obtained from a man in his 60s with acute or convalescent COVID-19. Sequenced material: peripheral blood. CDR3 protein: CATSGGTSDISYNEQFF. For the CDR3, the DNA is TGTGCCACCAGTGGCGGGACTAGCGATATCTCCTACAATGAGCAGTTCTTC.